A single sample is the source of the 9 T cell receptor beta chains below, sequenced in a study of blood T cells in healthy people across ages. A second roughly 6 to 11 cycle PCR used barcoded and J-beta primers. TCRdb re-analysed the 5' RACE reads in MiXCR, keeping a single row per CDR3 protein. The data contain around 900,000 distinct CDR3 sequences, 29% of them singletons. The source material was blood. The source is an elderly woman in good health.

This clonotype was counted many times. The chain combines TRBV6-2 or TRBV6-3 with TRBJ2-3; no firm D call. V shed 0 bases and J shed 2 bases, with 6 bases lying between them. Per the germline V gene, CDR1 is MNHEY and CDR2 is SVGEGT. The CDR3 is 14 amino acids. Here the CDR3 DNA reads TGTGCCAGCAGTTACTCGTCCTTCACAGATACGCAGTATTTT. Translation gives CASSYSSFTDTQYF.

This clonotype has more than one count but fewer than ten. This could be a read error, since a much larger clone is one nucleotide away. V and J are TRBV20-1 and TRBJ2-1; 9 bases are shared with TRBD2. The J call may be in error: the DNA end matches TRBJ2-7 better. Germline CDR1 reads DFQATT; CDR2 reads SNEGSKA (reference sequence). The CDR3 extends over 16 amino acids. The CDR3 DNA reads as TGCAGTGCTAGATTACAGCGGGGGGCAGCCTACAATGAGCAGTACTTC. This gives the protein CSARLQRGAAYNEQYF.

The rearrangement uses TRBV20-1 and TRBJ1-5, with TRBD1 identical over 8 bases. CDR3 length: 15 amino acids. V was pared by 2 bases and J by 3 bases, with 6 bases of the junction left unmatched. The germline V gene has CDR1 DFQATT and CDR2 SNEGSKA (reference sequence). Here the CDR3 DNA reads TGCAGTGCTAGACGGCAGGGGGCAATCAATCAGCCCCAGCATTTT. It translates to CSARRQGAINQPQHF.

About this clonotype: With a much larger clone just one base away, this may be a read error. The V gene is TRBV10-3, the J gene TRBJ1-2, with D hard to call. Between the trimmed V and J ends, which lost 4 bases and 2 bases, there was a span of 14 bases. CDR1 ENHRY and CDR2 SYGVKD come from the germline V gene. This CDR3 is 15 amino acids long. The CDR3: CAISGQMDGNYGYTF. CDR3 sequence (DNA): TGTGCCATCAGTGGCCAGATGGACGGCAACTATGGCTACACCTTC.

CDR3 DNA: TGTGCCAGCAGTCCCATCCGGGGGACACTACCCTATGGGGCCACCTACGAGCAGTACTTC. This translates into CASSPIRGTLPYGATYEQYF. V and J are TRBV7-2 and TRBJ2-7, with D perhaps assigned TRBD1 or TRBD2 (6 bases each). The CDR3 totals 20 residues. CDR1 is SGHTA and CDR2 is FQGNSA in the germline V gene. The ends were cut back, 6 bases at V and 2 bases at J, with 32 bases in the middle.

Notes on this clonotype: This sequence may be a read error, since a much larger clone differs from it by one base. The chain carries TRBV2 and TRBJ2-3; 7 bases align to TRBD1. Germline values: CDR1 SNHLY, CDR2 FYNNEI. The CDR3 length is 16 residues. CDR3 bases: TGTGCCAGCAGCCGTCTCTTGACAGGGCGTACAGGTACGCAGTATTTT. This gives the protein CASSRLLTGRTGTQYF. The full variable domain, its missing parts supplied by reference TRBV2 and TRBJ2-3, is EPEVTQTPSHQVTQMGQEVILRCVPISNHLYFYWYRQILGQKVEFLVSFYNNEISEKSEIFDDQFSVERPDGSNFTLKIRSTKLEDSAMYFCASSRLLTGRTGTQYFGPGTRLTVL.

The chain has TRBV9 and TRBJ1-5; perhaps TRBD1 as D (5 bases). V dropped 7 bases and J dropped 4 bases, with 15 bases sitting between them. Germline V lookup: CDR1 SGDLS, CDR2 YYNGEE. This CDR3 is built from 14 residues. DNA of the CDR3: TGTGCCAGCGGGTTGGGGGTGGGGAATCAGCCCCAGCATTTT. It specifies CASGLGVGNQPQHF.

V is TRBV20-1 and J is TRBJ1-1, with D hard to call. Trimming took off 2 bases at V and 1 base at J, with 11 bases between the two ends. CDR3 length: 14 amino acids. Germline CDR1 is DFQATT and CDR2 is SNEGSKA (reference sequence). CDR3 residues: CSARPWTGNTEAFF. The DNA for the CDR3 is TGCAGTGCTAGACCCTGGACGGGGAACACTGAAGCTTTCTTT.

This clonotype showed up many times. The chain uses TRBV5-1 and TRBJ2-1; the match to TRBD1 covers 7 bases. This CDR3 spans 15 amino acids. The V and J ends lost 4 bases and 6 bases, in that order; junction bases with no gene match: 10. Germline CDR1 and CDR2: SGHRS and YFSETQ. In nucleotides, the CDR3 is TGCGCCAGCAGCCCGGAGGTCCCAGGGGGCAATGAGCAGTTCTTC. It specifies CASSPEVPGGNEQFF.